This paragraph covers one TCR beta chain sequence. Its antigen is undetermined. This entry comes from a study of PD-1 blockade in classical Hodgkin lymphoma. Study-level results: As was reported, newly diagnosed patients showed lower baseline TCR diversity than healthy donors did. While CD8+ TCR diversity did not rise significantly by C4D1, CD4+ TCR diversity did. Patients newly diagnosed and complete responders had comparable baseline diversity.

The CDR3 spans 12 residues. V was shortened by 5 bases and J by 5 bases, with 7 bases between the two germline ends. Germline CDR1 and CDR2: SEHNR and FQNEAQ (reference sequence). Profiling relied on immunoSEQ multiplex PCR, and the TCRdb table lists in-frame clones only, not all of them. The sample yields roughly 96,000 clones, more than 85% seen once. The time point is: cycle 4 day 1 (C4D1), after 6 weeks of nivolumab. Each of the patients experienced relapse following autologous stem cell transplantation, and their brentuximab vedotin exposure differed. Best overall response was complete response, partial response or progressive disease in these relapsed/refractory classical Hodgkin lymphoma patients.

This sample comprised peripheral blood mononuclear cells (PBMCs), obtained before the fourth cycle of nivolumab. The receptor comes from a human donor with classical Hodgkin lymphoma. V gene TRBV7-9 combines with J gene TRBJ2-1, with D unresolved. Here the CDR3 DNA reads TGTGCCAGCAGCCTTGCTAACAATGAGCAGTTCTTC. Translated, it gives CASSLANNEQFF.